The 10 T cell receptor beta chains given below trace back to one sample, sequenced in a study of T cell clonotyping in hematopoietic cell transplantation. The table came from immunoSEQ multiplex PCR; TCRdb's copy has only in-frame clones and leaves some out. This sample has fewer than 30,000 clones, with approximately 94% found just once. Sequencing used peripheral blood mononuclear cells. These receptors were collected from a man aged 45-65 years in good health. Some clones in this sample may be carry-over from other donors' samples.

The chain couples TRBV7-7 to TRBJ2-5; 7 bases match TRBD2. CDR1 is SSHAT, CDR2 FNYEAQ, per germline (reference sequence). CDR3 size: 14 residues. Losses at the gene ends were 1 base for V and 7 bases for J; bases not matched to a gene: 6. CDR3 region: CASSLEAPGGTQYF. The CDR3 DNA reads TGTGCCAGCAGCTTAGAAGCTCCGGGGGGGACCCAGTACTTC.

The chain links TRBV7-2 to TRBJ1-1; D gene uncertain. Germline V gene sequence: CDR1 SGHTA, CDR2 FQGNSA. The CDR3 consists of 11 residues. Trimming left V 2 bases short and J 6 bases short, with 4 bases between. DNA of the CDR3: TGTGCCAGCAGCTTATACGCTGAAGCTTTCTTT. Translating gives CASSLYAEAFF.

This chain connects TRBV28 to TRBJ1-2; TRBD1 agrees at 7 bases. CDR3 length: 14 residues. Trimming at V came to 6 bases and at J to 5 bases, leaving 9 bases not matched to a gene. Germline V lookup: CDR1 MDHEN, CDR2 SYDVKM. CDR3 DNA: TGTGCCAGCAGCAGAGGGGACAGACCTTATGGCTACACCTTC. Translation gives CASSRGDRPYGYTF.

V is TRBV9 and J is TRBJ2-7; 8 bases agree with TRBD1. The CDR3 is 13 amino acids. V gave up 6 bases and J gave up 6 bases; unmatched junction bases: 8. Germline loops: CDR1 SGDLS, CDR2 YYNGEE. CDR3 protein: CASTRTTGGEQYF. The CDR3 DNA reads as TGTGCCAGCACCCGCACCACAGGGGGCGAGCAGTACTTC.

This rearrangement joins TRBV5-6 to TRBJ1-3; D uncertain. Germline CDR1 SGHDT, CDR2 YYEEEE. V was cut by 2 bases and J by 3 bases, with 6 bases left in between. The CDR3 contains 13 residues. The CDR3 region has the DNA TGTGCCAGCAGCTTTAAGGGTGGAAACACCATATATTTT. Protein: CASSFKGGNTIYF.

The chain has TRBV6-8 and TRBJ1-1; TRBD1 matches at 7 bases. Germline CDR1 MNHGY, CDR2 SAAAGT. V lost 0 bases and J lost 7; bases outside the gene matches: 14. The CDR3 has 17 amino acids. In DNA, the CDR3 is TGTGCCAGCAGTTACTCTGGGGTCCCAGGGGGGAGCGGTGAAGCTTTCTTT. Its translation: CASSYSGVPGGSGEAFF.

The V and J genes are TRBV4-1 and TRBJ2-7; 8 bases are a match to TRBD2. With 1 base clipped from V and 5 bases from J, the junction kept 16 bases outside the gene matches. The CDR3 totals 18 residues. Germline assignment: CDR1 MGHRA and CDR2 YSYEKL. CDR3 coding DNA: TGCGCCAGCAGCCAAGCCGGATCCGGCACTAGCGGTGTGAACGAGCAGTACTTC. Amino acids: CASSQAGSGTSGVNEQYF.

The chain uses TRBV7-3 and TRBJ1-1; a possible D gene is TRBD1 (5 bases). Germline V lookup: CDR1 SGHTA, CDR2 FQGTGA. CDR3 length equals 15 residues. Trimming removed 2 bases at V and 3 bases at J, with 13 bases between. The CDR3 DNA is TGTGCCAGCAGCTTAGGAGGGGTTACCTACACTGAAGCTTTCTTT. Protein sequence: CASSLGGVTYTEAFF.

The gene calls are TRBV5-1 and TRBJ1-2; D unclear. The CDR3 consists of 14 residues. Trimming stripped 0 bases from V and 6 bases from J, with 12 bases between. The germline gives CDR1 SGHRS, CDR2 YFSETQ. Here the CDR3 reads CASSLGSGTDGYTF. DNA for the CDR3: TGCGCCAGCAGCTTGGGCAGCGGAACTGATGGCTACACCTTC. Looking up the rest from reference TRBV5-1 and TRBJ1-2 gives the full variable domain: KAGVTQTPRYLIKTRGQQVTLSCSPISGHRSVSWYQQTPGQGLQFLFEYFSETQRNKGNFPGRFSGRQFSNSRSEMNVSTLELGDSALYLCASSLGSGTDGYTFGSGTRLTVV.

The CDR3 region is CASSDAAGYGYTF. The CDR3 DNA reads as TGTGCCAGCAGTGATGCGGCGGGCTATGGCTACACCTTC. The chain carries TRBV2 and TRBJ1-2; D is undetermined. This CDR3 contains 13 residues. Germline lookup yields CDR1 SNHLY and CDR2 FYNNEI. The V end lost 3 bases, the J end lost 4 bases, and 9 bases lay between the germline ends.